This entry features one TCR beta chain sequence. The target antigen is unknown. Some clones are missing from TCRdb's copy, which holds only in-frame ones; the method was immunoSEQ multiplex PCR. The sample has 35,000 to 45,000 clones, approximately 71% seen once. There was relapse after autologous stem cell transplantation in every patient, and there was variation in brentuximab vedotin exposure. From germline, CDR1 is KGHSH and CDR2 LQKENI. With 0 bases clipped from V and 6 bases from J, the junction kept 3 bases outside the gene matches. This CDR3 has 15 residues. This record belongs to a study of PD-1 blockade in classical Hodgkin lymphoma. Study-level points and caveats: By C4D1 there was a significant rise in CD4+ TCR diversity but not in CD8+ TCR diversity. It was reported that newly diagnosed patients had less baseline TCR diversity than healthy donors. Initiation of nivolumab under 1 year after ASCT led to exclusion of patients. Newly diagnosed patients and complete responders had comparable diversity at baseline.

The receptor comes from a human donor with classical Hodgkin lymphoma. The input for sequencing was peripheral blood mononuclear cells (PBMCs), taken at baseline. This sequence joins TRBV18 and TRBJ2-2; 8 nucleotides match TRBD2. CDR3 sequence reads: CASSPPSGGPGELFF. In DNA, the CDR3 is TGTGCCAGCTCACCACCATCGGGGGGGCCCGGGGAGCTGTTTTTT.